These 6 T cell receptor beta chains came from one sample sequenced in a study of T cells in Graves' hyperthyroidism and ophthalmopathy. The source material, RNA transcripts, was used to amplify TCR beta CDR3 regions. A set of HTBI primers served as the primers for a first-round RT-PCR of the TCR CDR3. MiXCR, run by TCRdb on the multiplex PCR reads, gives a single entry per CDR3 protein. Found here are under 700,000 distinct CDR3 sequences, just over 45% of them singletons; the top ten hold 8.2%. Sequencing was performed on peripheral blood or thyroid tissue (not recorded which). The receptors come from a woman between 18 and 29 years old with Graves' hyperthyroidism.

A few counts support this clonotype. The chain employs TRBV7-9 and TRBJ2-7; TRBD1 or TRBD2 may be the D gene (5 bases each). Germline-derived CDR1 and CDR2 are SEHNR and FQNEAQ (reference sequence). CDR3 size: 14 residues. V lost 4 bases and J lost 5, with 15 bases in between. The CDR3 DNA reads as TGTGCCAGCAGCTCGGGACGGCTCTTTCACGAGCAGTACTTC. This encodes CASSSGRLFHEQYF.

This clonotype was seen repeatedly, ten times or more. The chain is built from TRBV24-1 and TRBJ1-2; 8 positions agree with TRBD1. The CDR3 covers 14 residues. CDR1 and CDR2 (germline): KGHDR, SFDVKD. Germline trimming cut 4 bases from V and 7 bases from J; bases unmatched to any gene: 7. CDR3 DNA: TGTGCCACCAGTGACCAGGACAGGGCTGGTGGCTACACCTTC. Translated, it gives CATSDQDRAGGYTF.

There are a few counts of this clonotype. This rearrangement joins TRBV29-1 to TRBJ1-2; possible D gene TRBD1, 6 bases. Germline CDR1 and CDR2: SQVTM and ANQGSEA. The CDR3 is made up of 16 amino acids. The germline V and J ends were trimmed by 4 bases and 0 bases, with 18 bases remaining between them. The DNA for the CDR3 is TGCAGCGTTGTGGGCTCAGGGGCCCTCTCTAACTATGGCTACACCTTC. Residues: CSVVGSGALSNYGYTF.

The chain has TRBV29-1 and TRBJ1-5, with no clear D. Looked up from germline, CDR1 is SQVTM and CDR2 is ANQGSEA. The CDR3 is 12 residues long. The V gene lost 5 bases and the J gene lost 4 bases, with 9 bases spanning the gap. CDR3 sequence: CSVKSVNQPQHF. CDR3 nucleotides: TGCAGCGTTAAGTCAGTTAATCAGCCCCAGCATTTT.

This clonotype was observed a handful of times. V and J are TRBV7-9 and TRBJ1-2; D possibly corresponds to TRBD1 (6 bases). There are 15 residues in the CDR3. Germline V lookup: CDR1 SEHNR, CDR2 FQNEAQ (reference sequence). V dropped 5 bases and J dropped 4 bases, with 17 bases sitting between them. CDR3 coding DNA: TGTGCCAGCAGCCGATTACAACAGGGAGTCTATGGCTACACCTTC. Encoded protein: CASSRLQQGVYGYTF.

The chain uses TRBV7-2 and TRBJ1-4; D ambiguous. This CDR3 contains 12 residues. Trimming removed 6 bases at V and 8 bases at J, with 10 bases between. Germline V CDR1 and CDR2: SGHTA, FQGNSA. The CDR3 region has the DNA TGTGCCAGCAGTTTGACGGGAGAAAAACTGTTTTTT. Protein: CASSLTGEKLFF. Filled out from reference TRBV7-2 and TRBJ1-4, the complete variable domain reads GAGVSQSPSNKVTEKGKDVELRCDPISGHTALYWYRQSLGQGLEFLIYFQGNSAPDKSGLPSDRFSAERTGGSVSTLTIQRTQQEDSAVYLCASSLTGEKLFFGSGTQLSVL.